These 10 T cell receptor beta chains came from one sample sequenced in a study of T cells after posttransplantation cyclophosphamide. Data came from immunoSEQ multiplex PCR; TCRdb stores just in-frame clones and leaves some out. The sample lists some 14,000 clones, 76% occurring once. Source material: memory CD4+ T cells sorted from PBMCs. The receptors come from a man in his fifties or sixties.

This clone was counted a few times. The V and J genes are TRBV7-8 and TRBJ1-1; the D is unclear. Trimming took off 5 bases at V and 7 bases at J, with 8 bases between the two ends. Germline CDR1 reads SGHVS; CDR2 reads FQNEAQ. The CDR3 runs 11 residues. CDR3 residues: CASSPPGEAFF. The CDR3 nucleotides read TGTGCCAGCAGCCCCCCCGGTGAAGCTTTCTTT.

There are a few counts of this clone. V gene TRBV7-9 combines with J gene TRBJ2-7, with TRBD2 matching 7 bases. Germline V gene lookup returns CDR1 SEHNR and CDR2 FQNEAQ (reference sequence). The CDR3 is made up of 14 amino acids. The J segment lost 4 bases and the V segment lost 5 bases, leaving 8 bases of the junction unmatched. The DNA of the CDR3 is TGTGCCAGCAGCCTGGGACTAAATCTTTACGAGCAGTACTTC. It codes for CASSLGLNLYEQYF.

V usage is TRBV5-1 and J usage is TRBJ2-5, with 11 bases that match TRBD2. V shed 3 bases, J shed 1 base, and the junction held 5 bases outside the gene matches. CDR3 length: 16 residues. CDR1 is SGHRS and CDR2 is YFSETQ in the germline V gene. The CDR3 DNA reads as TGCGCCAGCAGCTCTAGCGGGAGGCCCGTCCAAGAGACCCAGTACTTC. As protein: CASSSSGRPVQETQYF.

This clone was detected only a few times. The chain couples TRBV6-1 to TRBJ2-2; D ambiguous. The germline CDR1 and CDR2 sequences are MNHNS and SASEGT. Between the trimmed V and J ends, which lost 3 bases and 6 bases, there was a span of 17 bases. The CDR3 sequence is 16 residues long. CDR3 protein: CASSDLPMVAAGELFF. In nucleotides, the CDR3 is TGTGCCAGCAGTGACTTACCCATGGTGGCTGCCGGGGAGCTGTTTTTT.

In nucleotides, the CDR3 is TGTGCCAGCTCACGAGGGACAGCGAACACCGGGGAGCTGTTTTTT. It translates to CASSRGTANTGELFF. The chain links TRBV18 to TRBJ2-2, with 7 bases aligning to TRBD1. This CDR3 spans 15 amino acids. Per germline, CDR1 KGHSH and CDR2 LQKENI. J gave up 0 bases and V 4 bases, and 2 bases lay outside the gene matches.

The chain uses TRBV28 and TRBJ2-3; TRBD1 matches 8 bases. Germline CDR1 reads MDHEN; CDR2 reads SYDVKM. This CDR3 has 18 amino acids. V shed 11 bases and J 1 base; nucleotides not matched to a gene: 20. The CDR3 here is CALDRANSELRGTDTQYF. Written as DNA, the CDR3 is TGTGCCCTGGACAGGGCCAATTCCGAACTACGTGGCACAGATACGCAGTATTTT.

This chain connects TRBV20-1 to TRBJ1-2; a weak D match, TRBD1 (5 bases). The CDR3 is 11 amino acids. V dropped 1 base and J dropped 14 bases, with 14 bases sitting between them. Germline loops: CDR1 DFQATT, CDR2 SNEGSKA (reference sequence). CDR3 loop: CSARGGESLTF. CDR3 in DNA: TGCAGTGCTAGAGGGGGGGAATCTTTGACCTTC.

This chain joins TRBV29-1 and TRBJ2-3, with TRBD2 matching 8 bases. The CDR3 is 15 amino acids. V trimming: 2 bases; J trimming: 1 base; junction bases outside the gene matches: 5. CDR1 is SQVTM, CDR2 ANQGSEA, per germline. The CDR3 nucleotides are TGCAGCGTTGAAAGGGGTAGCGGGGGCACAGATACGCAGTATTTT. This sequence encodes CSVERGSGGTDTQYF.

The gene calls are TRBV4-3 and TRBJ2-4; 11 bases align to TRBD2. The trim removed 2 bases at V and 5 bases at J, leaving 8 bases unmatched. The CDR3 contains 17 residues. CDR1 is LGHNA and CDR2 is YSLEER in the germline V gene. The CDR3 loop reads CASSQILAGGQENIQYF. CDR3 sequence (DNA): TGCGCCAGCAGCCAAATCCTAGCGGGGGGACAGGAAAACATTCAGTACTTC.

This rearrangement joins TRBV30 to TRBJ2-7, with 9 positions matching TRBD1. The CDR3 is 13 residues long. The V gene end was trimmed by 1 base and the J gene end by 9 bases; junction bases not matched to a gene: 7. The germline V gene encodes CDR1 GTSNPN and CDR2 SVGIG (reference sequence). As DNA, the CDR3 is TGTGCCTGGAGTGCCGGACAGGGGATGCGGCAGTACTTC. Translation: CAWSAGQGMRQYF.